This is a list of T cell receptor beta chains from one sample in a study of vaccination effects on CD4 cells after COVID-19. Sequencing used immunoSEQ multiplex PCR; TCRdb keeps in-frame clones, though not all of them. The sample holds some 68,000 clones, about 80% seen once. Their antigens are not known. Sequenced here: CD4+ T cells from PBMCs cultured with SARS-CoV-2 spike peptides, sampled before COVID-19 vaccination. Receptor source: a human donor who received a COVID-19 vaccine. The conserved cysteine and the conserved F or W are not part of the CDR3 here. Fields, in order: CDR3 protein, J gene, V gene, clone size. Some rows mark clone size as missing; the rest say once, few, many or name a class of expanded clone.

CDR3: ASSYRAGELF
J: TRBJ2-2
V: TRBV6-5
size: few

CDR3: ASSPGSGYKETQY
J: TRBJ2-5
V: TRBV7-3
size: NA

CDR3: ASSQGQNYGYT
J: TRBJ1-2
V: TRBV4-3
size: NA

CDR3: ASSQPGAQETQY
J: TRBJ2-5
V: TRBV11-2
size: NA

CDR3: ASSRDLSGTDTQY
J: TRBJ2-3
V: TRBV5-1
size: NA

CDR3: ASSPSRRGNNEQF
J: TRBJ2-1
V: TRBV6-5
size: NA

CDR3: ASHDPSTDTQY
J: TRBJ2-3
V: TRBV10-2
size: NA

CDR3: ASIDWGSANTGELF
J: TRBJ2-2
V: TRBV3-1/TRBV3-2
size: NA

CDR3: ASSQNTEAF
J: TRBJ1-1
V: TRBV5-1
size: NA

CDR3: ASSATRGGNQPQH
J: TRBJ1-5
V: TRBV7-8
size: NA

CDR3: ASMLTGGSSPLH
J: TRBJ1-6
V: TRBV6-5
size: NA

CDR3: ASSPGQARATNEKLF
J: TRBJ1-4
V: TRBV18
size: once

CDR3: ASSAQGFNGNTIY
J: TRBJ1-3
V: TRBV9
size: NA

CDR3: ASSFFQGGETEAF
J: TRBJ1-1
V: TRBV28
size: once

CDR3: ASSLEGLGDAF
J: TRBJ1-1
V: TRBV7-9
size: few

CDR3: ASSQLTTGTQETQY
J: TRBJ2-5
V: TRBV4-2
size: NA